These 12 T cell receptor beta chains came from one sample sequenced in a study of CD8 T cells in Susac syndrome. 0.5 to 1 ug RNA was reverse transcribed with random hexamers. MiXCR was run by TCRdb on the immunoSEQ multiplex PCR reads, yielding one entry per CDR3 protein. This table has about 160,000 distinct CDR3 sequences, around 90% appearing once. Sequencing was performed on CD4+ T cells from PBMCs. The receptors come from a human donor in good health.

The V call is TRBV3-1, the J call TRBJ2-2, with no clear D. The CDR3 runs 12 residues. Trimming took off 1 base at V and 7 bases at J, with 4 bases between the two ends. The V gene's germline CDR1 is LGHDT and CDR2 YNNKEL (reference sequence). CDR3 in DNA: TGTGCCAGCAGCCAAGTGGGCGGGGAGCTGTTTTTT. It encodes CASSQVGGELFF.

The chain couples TRBV5-1 to TRBJ2-2; weak D call: TRBD1 (6 bases). CDR1 and CDR2 from the germline V gene are SGHRS and YFSETQ. This CDR3 region has 15 residues. V was trimmed by 1 base and J by 4 bases, leaving 11 bases between them. For the CDR3, the DNA is TGCGCCAGCAGCTTGTCCAGGGGCGGCACCGGGGAGCTGTTTTTT. It encodes CASSLSRGGTGELFF. The entire variable domain, with the rest obtained from reference TRBV5-1 and TRBJ2-2, is as follows: KAGVTQTPRYLIKTRGQQVTLSCSPISGHRSVSWYQQTPGQGLQFLFEYFSETQRNKGNFPGRFSGRQFSNSRSEMNVSTLELGDSALYLCASSLSRGGTGELFFGEGSRLTVL.

The chain uses TRBV2 and TRBJ2-2; TRBD1 matches 10 bases. CDR1 is SNHLY, CDR2 FYNNEI, per germline. Trimming at V came to 6 bases and at J to 3 bases, leaving 4 bases not matched to a gene. This CDR3 has 15 residues. CDR3 sequence (DNA): TGTGCCAGCAGCCCCGGGACAGGGGACACCGGGGAGCTGTTTTTT. This sequence encodes CASSPGTGDTGELFF.

This clonotype showed up just a few times. This chain connects TRBV6-1 to TRBJ1-1; 10 nucleotides line up with TRBD1. V lost 4 bases, J lost 5 bases, and 10 bases stayed unmatched. Per the germline V gene, CDR1 is MNHNS and CDR2 is SASEGT. This CDR3 region has 16 residues. CDR3 amino acids: CASSAPGQGPGTEAFF. CDR3 nucleotides: TGTGCCAGCAGTGCCCCGGGACAGGGGCCGGGGACTGAAGCTTTCTTT.

This clonotype appeared once. The chain recombines TRBV6-5 with TRBJ1-3, with D possibly being TRBD1 (6 bases). Germline V lookup: CDR1 MNHEY, CDR2 SVGAGI. Trimming stripped 6 bases from V and 2 bases from J, with 11 bases between. CDR3 length: 14 amino acids. Written as DNA, the CDR3 is TGTGCCAGCAGACTGGGACACCCTGGAAACACCATATATTTT. This gives the protein CASRLGHPGNTIYF.

This chain uses TRBV4-3 with TRBJ1-1, with 9 bases that match TRBD1. Germline values: CDR1 LGHNA, CDR2 YSLEER. The junction had 6 bases not matched to a gene; V was cut back by 1 base and J by 6 bases. CDR3 size: 15 residues. The CDR3 nucleotides are TGCGCCAGCAGCCAAGGGGGACAGGGAGAGTCTGAAGCTTTCTTT. This gives the protein CASSQGGQGESEAFF.

The chain couples TRBV29-1 to TRBJ2-5; TRBD2 is a possible D gene (5 bases). Deletions cut 3 bases from V and 5 bases from J, with 10 bases between. Per germline, CDR1 SQVTM and CDR2 ANQGSEA. This CDR3 contains 12 residues. The CDR3 DNA is TGCAGCGTTGATCGGGGTACGGAGACCCAGTACTTC. The encoded protein is CSVDRGTETQYF.

The chain employs TRBV3-1 and TRBJ2-7; 7 nucleotides align to TRBD1. CDR3 length equals 14 residues. V was clipped by 4 bases and J by 0 bases; unmatched bases: 3. The germline V gene encodes CDR1 LGHDT and CDR2 YNNKEL (reference sequence). As DNA, the CDR3 is TGTGCCAGCAGCCCTCGACAGGGCTCCTACGAGCAGTACTTC. Translation gives CASSPRQGSYEQYF.

V and J are TRBV2 and TRBJ1-4; 8 bases are a match to TRBD1. The J segment lost 0 bases and the V segment lost 6 bases, leaving 0 bases of the junction unmatched. The CDR3 runs to 14 residues. CDR1 SNHLY and CDR2 FYNNEI come from the germline V gene. The CDR3 region has the DNA TGTGCCAGCAGACAGGGGGCAACTAATGAAAAACTGTTTTTT. As protein: CASRQGATNEKLFF.

The chain uses TRBV11-2 and TRBJ2-7, with D possibly matching TRBD2 (6 bases). This CDR3 region has 12 residues. The germline CDR1 and CDR2 sequences are SGHAT and FQNNGV. Trimming removed 5 bases at V and 7 bases at J, with 12 bases between. CDR3 sequence: CASSRAGLEQYF. The DNA for the CDR3 is TGTGCCAGCAGCCGGGCGGGGTTGGAGCAGTACTTC.

This rearrangement joins TRBV30 to TRBJ1-1; D is uncertain. The CDR3 totals 13 residues. The germline V gene has CDR1 GTSNPN and CDR2 SVGIG (reference sequence). V shed 0 bases and J shed 0 bases, with 5 bases lying between them. The CDR3 DNA is TGTGCCTGGAGTGTACTAGTGAACACTGAAGCTTTCTTT. Residues: CAWSVLVNTEAFF.

The rearrangement joins TRBV11-2 to TRBJ1-5, with 8 bases identical to TRBD1. CDR3 size: 15 residues. V shed 4 bases and J 4 bases; nucleotides not matched to a gene: 6. CDR1 and CDR2 (germline): SGHAT, FQNNGV. CDR3 amino acids: CASSSHRGKNQPQHF. The DNA for the CDR3 is TGTGCCAGCAGCTCCCACAGGGGGAAAAATCAGCCCCAGCATTTT. Full variable domain (outside the CDR3, taken from reference TRBV11-2 and TRBJ1-5): EAGVAQSPRYKIIEKRQSVAFWCNPISGHATLYWYQQILGQGPKLLIQFQNNGVVDDSQLPKDRFSAERLKGVDSTLKIQPAKLEDSAVYLCASSSHRGKNQPQHFGDGTRLSIL.